This entry lists 5 T cell receptor beta chains sequenced from one sample in a study of a mutant IDH1 vaccine in newly diagnosed glioma. For these receptors, no antigen is known. Sample time point: week 5, during vaccination. One vaccine dose held 300 ug of mutant IDH1 20-mer peptide and came with topical imiquimod. Profiled with immunoSEQ multiplex PCR; TCRdb holds only in-frame clones, not every one. Among 50,000 to 60,000 clones, more than 70% were seen once, and the ten largest hold 5.2%. The source material was PBMCs, sampled from a glioma patient whose treatment included an IDH1 peptide vaccine. The receptors derive from a man aged 45 to 65 with glioma.

The chain links TRBV9 to TRBJ2-2; D gene unclear. CDR1 is SGDLS, CDR2 YYNGEE, per germline. Trimming stripped 5 bases from V and 7 bases from J, with 6 bases between. This CDR3 has 11 residues. The CDR3 DNA is TGTGCCAGCAGGAGGAACGGGGAGCTGTTTTTT. Translating it yields CASRRNGELFF.

The genes are TRBV6-1 and TRBJ1-5; D not certain. CDR3 size: 15 residues. Germline V gene sequence: CDR1 MNHNS, CDR2 SASEGT. Trimming pared 2 bases from V and 4 bases from J, leaving 12 bases between. CDR3 sequence (DNA): TGTGCCAGCAGTGAATACAGTATTACGAATCAGCCCCAGCATTTT. Translating it yields CASSEYSITNQPQHF.

The chain joins TRBV30 to TRBJ1-1; the D gene is possibly TRBD1 (5 bases). This CDR3 is built from 15 residues. The V gene's germline CDR1 is GTSNPN and CDR2 SVGIG (reference sequence). The V end was cut by 1 base, the J end by 2 bases, with 14 bases between. CDR3 in amino acids: CAWSAHRDANTEAFF. The CDR3 bases are TGTGCCTGGAGTGCACACCGGGACGCAAACACTGAAGCTTTCTTT.

This clone was detected only a few times. The J gene is TRBJ1-5, the V gene TRBV19; 9 bases fit TRBD1. CDR1 is LNHDA, CDR2 SQIVND, per germline (reference sequence). This CDR3 region has 16 residues. Germline trimming cut 6 bases from V and 0 bases from J; bases unmatched to any gene: 6. This CDR3 reads CASSRGQGISNQPQHF. DNA of the CDR3: TGTGCCAGTAGCCGCGGACAGGGGATTAGCAATCAGCCCCAGCATTTT.

This clone came up a few times. The J gene is TRBJ1-5, the V gene TRBV6-6; D unresolved. The CDR3 length is 12 residues. CDR1 is MNHNY and CDR2 is SVGAGI in the germline V gene (reference sequence). The V and J ends lost 5 bases and 1 base respectively, with 3 bases between them. The CDR3 loop reads CASSRSNQPQHF. CDR3 coding DNA: TGTGCCAGCAGTAGAAGCAATCAGCCCCAGCATTTT.